The 2 T cell receptor beta chains below were found in one sample sequenced in a study of cytomegalovirus exposure and HLA in healthy donors. PCR used 60 Vbeta primers and 13 Jbeta primers. Assay used: immunoSEQ multiplex PCR; TCRdb lists only in-frame clones, some missing. The sample yields 90,000 to 120,000 clones, around 75% seen once. The sequencing input was PBMCs. These receptors were taken from a male donor in good health and CMV-seropositive.

The genes are TRBV9 and TRBJ1-3, with D perhaps TRBD1 (5 bases). The CDR3 consists of 14 residues. CDR1 is SGDLS, CDR2 YYNGEE, per germline. Deletions cut 1 base from V and 0 bases from J, with 5 bases between. This chain's CDR3 is CASSVQGSGNTIYF. CDR3 coding DNA: TGTGCCAGCAGCGTACAGGGCTCTGGAAACACCATATATTTT.

This chain joins TRBV5-1 and TRBJ2-2, with D perhaps TRBD2 (5 bases). CDR1 and CDR2 from the germline V gene are SGHRS and YFSETQ. CDR3 size: 15 residues. With 1 base removed from V and 1 base from J, the gap between germline ends came to 8 bases. The CDR3 DNA reads as TGCGCCAGCAGCTTGAATGGGAGGAACACCGGGGAGCTGTTTTTT. Its translation: CASSLNGRNTGELFF.